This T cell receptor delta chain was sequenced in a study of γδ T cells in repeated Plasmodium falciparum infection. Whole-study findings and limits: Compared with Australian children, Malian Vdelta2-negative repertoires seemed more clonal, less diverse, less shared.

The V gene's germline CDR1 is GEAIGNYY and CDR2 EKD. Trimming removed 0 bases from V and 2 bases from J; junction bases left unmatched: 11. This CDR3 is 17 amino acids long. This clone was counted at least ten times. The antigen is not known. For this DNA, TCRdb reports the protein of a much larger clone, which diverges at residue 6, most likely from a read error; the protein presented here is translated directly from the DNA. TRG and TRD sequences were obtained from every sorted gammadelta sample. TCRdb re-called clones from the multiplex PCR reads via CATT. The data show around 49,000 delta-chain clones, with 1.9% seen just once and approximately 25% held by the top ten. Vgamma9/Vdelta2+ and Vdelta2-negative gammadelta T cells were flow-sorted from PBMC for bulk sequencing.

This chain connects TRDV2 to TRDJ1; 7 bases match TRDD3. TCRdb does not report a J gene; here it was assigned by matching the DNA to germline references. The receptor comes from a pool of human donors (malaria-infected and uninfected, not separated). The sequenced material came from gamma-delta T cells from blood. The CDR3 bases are TGTGCCTGTGACACCATGGGGGAGGCCCCGAGAACCGATAAACTCATCTTT. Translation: CACDTMGEAPRTDKLIF.